This entry lists 15 T cell receptor beta chains sequenced from one sample in a study of Ad26.COV2.S vaccination and SARS-CoV-2 variants. As for treatment: some 19 received Ad26.COV2.S at low or high dose, single or two shots; five or six received placebo; per-sample allocation not given. Specimen acquisition occurred on day 63 following the initial vaccine or placebo injection. The protocol was immunoSEQ multiplex PCR, while the TCRdb copy is restricted to in-frame clones and leaves out a portion. The data contain about 220,000 clones, roughly 90% of them singletons. The sequenced sample was peripheral blood, obtained in a trial of Ad26.COV2.S vaccine versus placebo. The source is a person between 18 and 59 years old who received the Ad26.COV2.S COVID-19 vaccine or a placebo.

CDR3 bases: TGCGCCAGCAGCCAAGCGGGAATACTGGGCACTGAAGCTTTCTTT. Amino acid sequence: CASSQAGILGTEAFF. The chain couples TRBV4-3 to TRBJ1-1; D is unclear. The germline V gene encodes CDR1 LGHNA and CDR2 YSLEER. Trimming took 1 base from V and 4 from J, leaving 13 bases between them. The CDR3 totals 15 residues.

V gene TRBV6-1 combines with J gene TRBJ2-7; D ambiguous. The CDR3 length is 14 residues. Trimming removed 2 bases at V and 4 bases at J, with 12 bases between. CDR1 is MNHNS and CDR2 is SASEGT in the germline V gene. This chain's CDR3 is CASSEPHPPYEQYF. The CDR3, as DNA: TGTGCCAGCAGTGAACCACACCCCCCTTACGAGCAGTACTTC.

There are a few counts of this clone. J is TRBJ1-6 and V is TRBV5-1, with unresolved D. The CDR3 has 14 residues. Germline-derived CDR1 and CDR2 are SGHRS and YFSETQ. With 0 bases removed from V and 10 bases from J, the gap between germline ends came to 11 bases. DNA of the CDR3: TGCGCCAGCAGCTTGGGTCAGGCGTCCTCACCCCTCCACTTT. Amino acids: CASSLGQASSPLHF.

CDR3 bases: TGTGCCAGCAGGATGACTAGCACCTCCTACGAGCAGTACTTC. It codes for CASRMTSTSYEQYF. This chain links TRBV6-4 with TRBJ2-7; 7 nucleotides align to TRBD2. Germline lookup yields CDR1 MRHNA and CDR2 SNTAGT. The CDR3 totals 14 residues. Unmatched junction bases numbered 5, after V lost 6 bases and J lost 0 bases.

J is TRBJ2-3 and V is TRBV19; a possible D gene is TRBD2 (5 bases). This CDR3 contains 14 residues. Trimming took 10 bases from V and 3 from J, leaving 17 bases between them. CDR1 and CDR2 (germline): LNHDA, SQIVND (reference sequence). CDR3 sequence (DNA): TGTGCCAACGAGCCCAAAACTAGTACAGATACGCAGTATTTT. Residues: CANEPKTSTDTQYF.

The J gene is TRBJ1-3, the V gene TRBV3-1 (or the pseudogene TRBV3-2); tentatively, D is TRBD1 (5 bases). Trimming took 1 base from V and 4 from J, leaving 11 bases between them. CDR1 LGHDT and CDR2 YNNKEL come from the germline V gene (reference sequence). The CDR3 consists of 15 residues. CDR3 region: CASSQGRALGNTIYF. The DNA of the CDR3 is TGTGCCAGCAGCCAAGGCAGGGCTTTAGGAAACACCATATATTTT.

This clone is a singleton in its sample. The rearrangement links TRBV24-1 to TRBJ1-5, with 7 bases matching TRBD1. There are 14 residues in the CDR3. Trimming took 3 bases from V and 7 from J; bases not matched to a gene: 5. CDR1 is KGHDR and CDR2 is SFDVKD in the germline V gene. CDR3 DNA sequence: TGTGCCACCAGTGATCACAGGGGCAGCCAGCCCCAGCATTTT. Amino acids: CATSDHRGSQPQHF.

V and J are TRBV7-2 and TRBJ1-2, with D tentatively TRBD1 (5 bases). The V gene's germline CDR1 is SGHTA and CDR2 FQGNSA. V lost 5 bases, J lost 6 bases, and 13 bases lay in between. CDR3 length: 13 amino acids. CDR3 protein: CASSINRGDGYTF. Here the CDR3 DNA reads TGTGCCAGCAGCATAAATAGGGGTGATGGCTACACCTTC.

The chain has TRBV6-2 or TRBV6-3 and TRBJ2-1; perhaps TRBD2 as D (6 bases). Germline V gives CDR1 MNHEY, CDR2 SVGEGT. The CDR3 is made up of 13 amino acids. V was cut by 5 bases and J by 4 bases, with 9 bases left in between. The CDR3 reads CASSRLGYNEQFF. The CDR3, as DNA: TGTGCCAGCAGTCGACTAGGGTACAATGAGCAGTTCTTC.

This chain uses TRBV27 with TRBJ2-1, with unresolved D. The CDR3 spans 15 residues. Looked up from germline, CDR1 is MNHEY and CDR2 is SMNVEV (reference sequence). V lost 6 bases, J lost 0 bases, and 12 bases lay in between. The CDR3 DNA is TGTGCCAGCAGGCTGGCCCGTAGCTCCTACAATGAGCAGTTCTTC. Its protein is CASRLARSSYNEQFF.

The rearrangement joins TRBV7-9 to TRBJ2-7, with TRBD2 matching over 12 bases. The V and J ends lost 5 bases and 7 bases, in that order; junction bases with no gene match: 12. Germline V CDR1 and CDR2: SEHNR, FQNEAQ (reference sequence). The CDR3 has 16 amino acids. CDR3 in amino acids: CASSVRLAGAHGEQYF. The CDR3 DNA is TGTGCCAGCAGCGTCAGACTAGCGGGAGCCCATGGGGAGCAGTACTTC.

The J gene is TRBJ1-6, the V gene TRBV2; TRBD1 might be the D (5 bases). There are 13 residues in the CDR3. Germline assignment: CDR1 SNHLY and CDR2 FYNNEI. Trimming shortened V by 8 bases and J by 3 bases, and 8 bases separated the two germline ends. CDR3 in DNA: TGTGCCAGCCAGGGATACTATAATTCACCCCTCCACTTT. It codes for CASQGYYNSPLHF. The full variable domain, rest sourced from reference TRBV2 and TRBJ1-6, is EPEVTQTPSHQVTQMGQEVILRCVPISNHLYFYWYRQILGQKVEFLVSFYNNEISEKSEIFDDQFSVERPDGSNFTLKIRSTKLEDSAMYFCASQGYYNSPLHFGNGTRLTVT.

In this sample, this clone turned up once. The V and J genes are TRBV7-8 and TRBJ2-3, with 7 bases matching TRBD2. Per germline, CDR1 SGHVS and CDR2 FQNEAQ. J was trimmed by 1 base and V by 5 bases; bases with no gene match: 6. The CDR3 sequence is 15 residues long. The CDR3 DNA follows: TGTGCCAGCAGCCCAGGCGCGGGGGGCACAGATACGCAGTATTTT. Translated: CASSPGAGGTDTQYF.

The chain combines TRBV28 with TRBJ2-7; no definite D call. Trimming cost V 6 bases and J 0 bases, with 9 bases left between them. The germline V gene has CDR1 MDHEN and CDR2 SYDVKM. The CDR3 sequence is 13 residues long. Here the CDR3 reads CASREISSYEQYF. CDR3 coding DNA: TGTGCCAGCAGGGAAATTTCCTCCTACGAGCAGTACTTC.

The genes are TRBV6-2 or TRBV6-3 and TRBJ2-2; TRBD1 is a possible D gene (6 bases). The V end was cut by 2 bases, the J end by 1 base, with 11 bases between. There are 16 residues in the CDR3. Germline assignment: CDR1 MNHEY and CDR2 SVGEGT. The CDR3 sequence is CASSYAKTGNTGELFF. The CDR3 DNA reads TGTGCCAGCAGTTACGCTAAGACAGGGAACACCGGGGAGCTGTTTTTT.